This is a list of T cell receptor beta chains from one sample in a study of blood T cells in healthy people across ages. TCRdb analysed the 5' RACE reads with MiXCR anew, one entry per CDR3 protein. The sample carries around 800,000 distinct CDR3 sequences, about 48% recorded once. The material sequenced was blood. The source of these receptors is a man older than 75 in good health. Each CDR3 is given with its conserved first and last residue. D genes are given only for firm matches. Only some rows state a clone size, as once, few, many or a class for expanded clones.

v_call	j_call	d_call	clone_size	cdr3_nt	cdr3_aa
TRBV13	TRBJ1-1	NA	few	TGTGCCAGCAGCTTTTCGAAAACAGGGGCTTTCTTT	CASSFSKTGAFF
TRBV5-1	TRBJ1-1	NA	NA	TGCGCCAGCAGCCACCAGGGCTACACTGAAGCTTTCTTT	CASSHQGYTEAFF
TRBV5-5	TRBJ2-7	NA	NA	TGTGCCAGCAGCCCCCAGGGTCATGCCTCCTACGAGCAGTACTTC	CASSPQGHASYEQYF
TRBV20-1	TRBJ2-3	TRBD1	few	TGCAGTGCTGTACAGGGGGCAACAGATACGCAGTATTTT	CSAVQGATDTQYF
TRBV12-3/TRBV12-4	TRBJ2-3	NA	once	TGTGCCAGCACCCTTCATGACGGAGATACGCAGTATTTT	CASTLHDGDTQYF
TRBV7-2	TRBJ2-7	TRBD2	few	TGTGCCAGCAGCTACTTCGGCGGGGGTGGGTACGAGCAGTACTTC	CASSYFGGGGYEQYF
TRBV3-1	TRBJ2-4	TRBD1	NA	TGTGCCAGCAGCTTCCGACAGGGGGCTTCGGCCAAAAACATTCAGTACTTC	CASSFRQGASAKNIQYF
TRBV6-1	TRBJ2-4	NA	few	TGTGCCAGCAGACTTGACAAAAACATTCAGTACTTC	CASRLDKNIQYF
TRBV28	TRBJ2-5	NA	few	TGTGCCAGCAGTGGGGCGGGACGCTACCAAGAGACCCAGTACTTC	CASSGAGRYQETQYF
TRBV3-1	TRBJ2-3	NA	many	TGTGCCAGCAGCCAAGTTGATACGCAGTATTTT	CASSQVDTQYF
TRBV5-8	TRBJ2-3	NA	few	TGTGCCAGCAGCCCTAGGACAGCGGGGAACAGATACGCGTATTTT	CASSPRTAGNRYAYF
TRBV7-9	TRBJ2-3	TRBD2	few	TGTGCCAGCAGCTTAGGATCTTCCGGGACTAGCGGGAGTACGCAGTATTTT	CASSLGSSGTSGSTQYF
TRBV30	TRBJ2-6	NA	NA	TGTGCTGGACTCTTTGGGGCTGGGGCCAACGTCCTGACTTTC	CAGLFGAGANVLTF
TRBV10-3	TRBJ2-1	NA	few	TGTGCCATCAGTGAGGCGACCAGGGGAAGCTCCTACAATGAGCAGTTCTTC	CAISEATRGSSYNEQFF
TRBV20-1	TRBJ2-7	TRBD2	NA	TGCAGTGCTAGTGCTAGCGGCAACTACGAGCAGTACTTC	CSASASGNYEQYF
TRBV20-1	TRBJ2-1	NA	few	TGCAGTGCTAGGGGCGGAACCTACAATGAGCAGTTCTTC	CSARGGTYNEQFF
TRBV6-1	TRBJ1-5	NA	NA	TGTGCCAGCAGTCCGATGACCGGTATGAATCAGCCCCAGCATTTT	CASSPMTGMNQPQHF
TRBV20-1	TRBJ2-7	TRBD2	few	TGCAGTGCTAGACCGGCGACTAGCGGACTTACCTACGAGCAGTACTTC	CSARPATSGLTYEQYF
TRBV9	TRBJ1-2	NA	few	TGTGCCAGCAGCGTATCTGAGGGGGAGTATGGCTACACCTTC	CASSVSEGEYGYTF
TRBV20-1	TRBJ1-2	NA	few	TGCAGTGCTAGAGATCAACAAGCCGGGACATCGGTGCGTGGCTACACCTTC	CSARDQQAGTSVRGYTF
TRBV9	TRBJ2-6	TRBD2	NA	TGTGCCAGCAGCGTAGCCCATCAAGCGGGAGATTCCGCCGGGGCCAACGTCCTGACTTTC	CASSVAHQAGDSAGANVLTF
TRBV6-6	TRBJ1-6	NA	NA	TGTGCCAGCAGTTATGGGACCGGATCACCCCTCCACTTT	CASSYGTGSPLHF
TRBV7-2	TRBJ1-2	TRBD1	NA	TGTGCCAGCAGCCCCCGACAGGGACGCTATGGCTACACCTTC	CASSPRQGRYGYTF
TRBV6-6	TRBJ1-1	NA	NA	TGTGCCAGCAGTTACTCGATGGACACTGAAGCTTTCTTT	CASSYSMDTEAFF
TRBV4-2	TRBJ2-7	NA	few	TGTGCCAGCAGCCAACCCGGTGGAGGACAGGAGCAGTACTTC	CASSQPGGGQEQYF
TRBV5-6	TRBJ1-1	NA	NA	TGTGCCAGCAGCTTCCGTGGGGGTTTGAACACTGAAGCTTTCTTT	CASSFRGGLNTEAFF
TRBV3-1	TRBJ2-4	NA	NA	TGTGCCAGCAGCCAGGGGGGCATGGCCAAAAACATTCAGTACTTC	CASSQGGMAKNIQYF
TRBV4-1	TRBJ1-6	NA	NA	TGCGCCAGCAGCCAAGAAGGGGGGATCTCACCCCTCCACTTT	CASSQEGGISPLHF
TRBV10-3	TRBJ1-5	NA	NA	TGTGCCATCAGTGTAGAGGGGGAGGAGCAGCCCCAGCATTTT	CAISVEGEEQPQHF
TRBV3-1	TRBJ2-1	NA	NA	TGTGCCAGCAGCCAAGATGGGTGGAGCTCCTACAATGAGCAGTTCTTC	CASSQDGWSSYNEQFF
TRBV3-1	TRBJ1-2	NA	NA	TGTGCCAGCAGCCAAGACGAACTTTATGGCTACACCTTC	CASSQDELYGYTF
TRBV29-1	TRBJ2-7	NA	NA	TGCAGCATCAGGACACACTCCTACGAGCAGTACTTC	CSIRTHSYEQYF
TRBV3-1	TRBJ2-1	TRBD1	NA	TGTGCCAGCAGCCAAAGAACGGGACAGTACAATGAGCAGTTCTTC	CASSQRTGQYNEQFF
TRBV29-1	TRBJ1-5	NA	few	TGCAGCGTTGGGAGCGACGGCAATCAGCCCCAGCATTTT	CSVGSDGNQPQHF
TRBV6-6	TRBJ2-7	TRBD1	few	TGTGCCAGCAGTCCCCGGGACAGGGGCGGCTACGAGCAGTACTTC	CASSPRDRGGYEQYF